This T cell receptor (beta chain) was observed in a study of blood T cell repertoires in COVID-19. Overall study context: Collection of acute and convalescent COVID-19 samples took place in the United States, Italy and Spain. PBMCs, B-cell-depleted T cells, or T cells were the source of the cDNA or gDNA that made up the material.

Profiled with immunoSEQ multiplex PCR; TCRdb holds only in-frame clones, not every one. The table records over 40,000 clones, about 90% of them present only once. On this clone: Other DNA sequences in this sample translate to the same CDR3.

This CDR3 has 15 amino acids. CDR1 SNHLY and CDR2 FYNNEI come from the germline V gene. Unmatched junction bases numbered 12, after V lost 7 bases and J lost 5 bases. The receptor was derived from a human donor in a cohort sampled during active COVID-19. The sample consisted of peripheral blood. J is TRBJ1-1 and V is TRBV2; 8 bases map to TRBD1. The CDR3 DNA reads as TGTGCCAGCATGGGAGAGGGACAGGTGGCAACTGAAGCTTTCTTT. Translated: CASMGEGQVATEAFF. Filled out from reference TRBV2 and TRBJ1-1, the complete variable domain reads EPEVTQTPSHQVTQMGQEVILRCVPISNHLYFYWYRQILGQKVEFLVSFYNNEISEKSEIFDDQFSVERPDGSNFTLKIRSTKLEDSAMYFCASMGEGQVATEAFFGQGTRLTVV.